The source of this T cell receptor beta chain is a study of OX40 agonist ivuxolimab in advanced cancers. Assay used: immunoSEQ multiplex PCR; TCRdb lists only in-frame clones, some missing. The data hold roughly 53,000 clones, with about four fifths observed a single time. The source is an adult with an advanced solid tumor such as melanoma, head and neck, liver or kidney cancer. The material sequenced was CD4+ or CD8+ T cells sorted from blood, taken in a trial of the OX40 agonist ivuxolimab.

CDR3 protein: CASSKTGLNEKLFF. The DNA of the CDR3 is TGTGCCAGTAGTAAGACAGGCCTTAATGAAAAACTGTTTTTT. The chain uses TRBV19 and TRBJ1-4; TRBD1 is a possible D gene (6 bases). The CDR3 loop spans 14 amino acids. CDR1 is LNHDA, CDR2 SQIVND, per germline (reference sequence). Trimming left V 4 bases short and J 4 bases short, with 10 bases between. Together with reference TRBV19 and TRBJ1-4, the CDR3 gives the full variable domain: DGGITQSPKYLFRKEGQNVTLSCEQNLNHDAMYWYRQDPGQGLRLIYYSQIVNDFQKGDIAEGYSVSREKKESFPLTVTSAQKNPTAFYLCASSKTGLNEKLFFGSGTQLSVL.